This T cell receptor (beta chain) derives from a study of T-cell reconstitution after alpha-beta-depleted transplantation in children (dated by TCRdb to the mid-2010s). The study in broad terms: The study quantitatively tracked T-cell immune reconstitution after TCRalphabeta/CD19-depleted allogeneic hematopoietic cell transplantation in children using TCR repertoire profiling.

Libraries were prepared through PCR. Data came from an Illumina HiSeq 2500. To normalize quantification of the TCRbeta repertoire, the TCR libraries were built with molecular barcoding that relied on unique molecular identifiers. TCRdb reran the public reads through fastp at Q25 and MiXCR, keeping productive beta chains. Each entry merges the rows of one CDR3 protein and shows their most common DNA and genes. The sample table contains 450,000 to 500,000 distinct CDR3 sequences; only one count was recorded for approximately 13% of them. Around 6% of the sample lies in the top ten. A remark on this clonotype: Its binding antigen is unknown. It has no much larger one-base neighbor in the sample; base qualities were not kept.

CDR1 and CDR2 were assigned from the germline V gene (reference sequence) as DFQATT and SNEGSKA. From cysteine to phenylalanine, the CDR3 is 11 amino acids long. Of the read, only the CDR3 DNA is kept; its 33 bases are in frame from base 1. The V end loses 6 bases and the J end loses 6 bases, and a stretch of 12 bases separates them. The receptor chain draws on TRBV20-1 and TRBJ2-7; the D region possibly corresponds to TRBD1 (5 bases align). This receptor was taken from a human donor who donated a stem cell graft to a child with combined immunodeficiency. The specimen was PBMCs from the stem cell graft donor, collected from the stem cell graft. The CDR3 region reads CSAQDGAEQYF. The nucleotide sequence is given as TGCAGTGCACAGGACGGAGCCGAGCAGTACTTC.